Below are 14 T cell receptor beta chains sequenced from a single sample in a study of cytomegalovirus exposure and HLA in healthy donors. Primers included in the PCR were 60 Vbeta and 13 Jbeta primers. The table came from immunoSEQ multiplex PCR; TCRdb's copy has only in-frame clones and leaves some out. The sample holds about 160,000 clones; around 83% are singletons and the top ten take roughly 6.7%. The source material was PBMCs. These TCRs come from a man aged 50 to 60 in good health and CMV-seropositive.

V usage is TRBV14 and J usage is TRBJ2-2; unclear D gene. Per the germline V gene, CDR1 is SGHDN and CDR2 is FVKESK. This CDR3 contains 14 residues. V lost 6 bases and J lost 6, with 14 bases in between. The CDR3 DNA reads TGTGCCAGCAGGCGCTCGGTAGCCTCCGGGGAGCTGTTTTTT. Translation: CASRRSVASGELFF.

This clone was detected a few times. The V gene is TRBV19, the J gene TRBJ2-5; D unclear. Germline lookup yields CDR1 LNHDA and CDR2 SQIVND (reference sequence). The CDR3 consists of 13 residues. Trimming took off 1 base at V and 4 bases at J, with 7 bases between the two ends. CDR3 amino acids: CASSIANSETQYF. The DNA of the CDR3 is TGTGCCAGTAGTATAGCCAACTCAGAGACCCAGTACTTC.

The chain links TRBV7-2 to TRBJ2-5, with TRBD2 matching 7 bases. V lost 1 base to trimming and J lost 4 bases; unmatched junction nucleotides: 6. Germline V gives CDR1 SGHTA, CDR2 FQGNSA. The CDR3 spans 15 residues. Here the CDR3 DNA reads TGTGCCAGCAGCTTAGTTGTGGGAGGGCCAGAGACCCAGTACTTC. It yields the protein CASSLVVGGPETQYF.

The chain carries TRBV19 and TRBJ2-2; 9 nucleotides align to TRBD1. V was pared by 6 bases and J by 4 bases, with 12 bases of the junction left unmatched. CDR3 length equals 17 residues. CDR1 and CDR2 from the germline V gene are LNHDA and SQIVND (reference sequence). This CDR3 is CASSLLPGTGSTGELFF. The CDR3 coding sequence is TGTGCCAGTAGCTTACTGCCCGGGACAGGGAGCACCGGGGAGCTGTTTTTT.

CDR3 coding DNA: TGTGCCAGCTCACCTTCTAGCGGAACATACAATGAGCAGTTCTTC. Translated, it gives CASSPSSGTYNEQFF. This rearrangement joins TRBV18 to TRBJ2-1, with 7 positions matching TRBD2. CDR3 length: 15 residues. After removal of 3 bases from V and 4 bases from J, the junction contained 6 bases not matched to a gene. Germline lookup yields CDR1 KGHSH and CDR2 LQKENI.

This clone was recorded once. The chain carries TRBV7-8 and TRBJ2-1; 10 bases agree with TRBD2. The CDR3 sequence is 15 residues long. Germline values: CDR1 SGHVS, CDR2 FQNEAQ. J was trimmed by 1 base and V by 9 bases; bases with no gene match: 6. The CDR3: CASSVAGGSYNEQFF. The CDR3 DNA sequence: TGTGCCAGTTCAGTAGCGGGGGGTTCCTACAATGAGCAGTTCTTC.

The genes are TRBV19 and TRBJ2-6, with D perhaps matching TRBD1 (5 bases). The CDR3 length is 16 residues. Germline values: CDR1 LNHDA, CDR2 SQIVND (reference sequence). Trimming cost V 7 bases and J 0 bases, with 13 bases left between them. The CDR3 DNA follows: TGTGCCAGTACGGTGGGCAGGGTCTCTGGGGCCAACGTCCTGACTTTC. Amino acids: CASTVGRVSGANVLTF. The full variable domain, in which reference TRBV19 and TRBJ2-6 provide the parts outside the CDR3, is DGGITQSPKYLFRKEGQNVTLSCEQNLNHDAMYWYRQDPGQGLRLIYYSQIVNDFQKGDIAEGYSVSREKKESFPLTVTSAQKNPTAFYLCASTVGRVSGANVLTFGAGSRLTVL.

This clone was counted once. The chain carries TRBV29-1 and TRBJ2-2, with 8 nucleotides matching TRBD2. Germline V gene lookup returns CDR1 SQVTM and CDR2 ANQGSEA. The CDR3 consists of 16 residues. Trimming took 0 bases from V and 5 from J; bases not matched to a gene: 8. This CDR3 reads CSVEDRAGVETGELFF. The CDR3 DNA follows: TGCAGCGTTGAAGATCGAGCGGGAGTAGAAACCGGGGAGCTGTTTTTT.

J is TRBJ2-2 and V is TRBV11-3, with 14 positions matching TRBD2. The CDR3 is made up of 19 amino acids. CDR1 and CDR2 from the germline V gene are SGHNT and YENEEA. With 9 bases clipped from V and 0 bases from J, the junction kept 12 bases outside the gene matches. Written as DNA, the CDR3 is TGTGCCAGTAAGAGACTAGCGGGGGGGCAGACACCGAACACCGGGGAGCTGTTTTTT. Protein product: CASKRLAGGQTPNTGELFF.

This rearrangement joins TRBV6-6 to TRBJ2-7, with 8 nucleotides matching TRBD2. Germline V CDR1 and CDR2: MNHNY, SVGAGI (reference sequence). The CDR3 extends over 13 amino acids. Germline trimming cut 11 bases from V and 3 bases from J; bases unmatched to any gene: 9. CDR3 sequence (DNA): TGTGCCGGAGGTAGCGGGGCGGGCTACGAGCAGTACTTC. Amino acid sequence: CAGGSGAGYEQYF.

To note about this clone: Other nucleotide sequences from this sample produce the same CDR3. The gene calls are TRBV9 and TRBJ1-2; 7 bases agree with TRBD1. The CDR3 contains 17 residues. The V gene's germline CDR1 is SGDLS and CDR2 YYNGEE. The V segment lost 3 bases and the J segment 3 bases; nucleotides outside the gene matches: 14. CDR3 region: CASSAAPAGQADYGYTF. CDR3 DNA: TGTGCCAGCAGCGCCGCGCCCGCCGGACAGGCAGACTATGGCTACACCTTC.

With regard to this clone: Different DNA sequences within this sample yield the same CDR3. The chain joins TRBV5-4 to TRBJ1-4; maybe TRBD1 (5 bases). Germline V CDR1 and CDR2: SGHNT, YYREEE (reference sequence). V shed 0 bases and J shed 8 bases, with 14 bases lying between them. The CDR3 is 15 residues long. CDR3 sequence reads: CASSLGGVGREKLFF. The DNA of the CDR3 is TGTGCCAGCAGCTTGGGGGGGGTCGGACGGGAAAAACTGTTTTTT.

The chain combines TRBV5-6 with TRBJ1-2; 7 bases match TRBD1. Germline CDR1 reads SGHDT; CDR2 reads YYEEEE. The CDR3 is 13 residues long. The junction had 3 bases not matched to a gene; V was cut back by 1 base and J by 6 bases. The CDR3 is CASSLRGGDGYTF. The CDR3 region has the DNA TGTGCCAGCAGCTTGAGAGGGGGCGATGGCTACACCTTC.

This rearrangement joins TRBV4-1 to TRBJ1-2; a possible D gene is TRBD1 (5 bases). Germline CDR1 MGHRA, CDR2 YSYEKL. This CDR3 contains 15 residues. V was clipped by 1 base and J by 1 base, with 10 bases between them. The CDR3: CASSQGTGGNYGYTF. CDR3 bases: TGCGCCAGCAGCCAAGGTACCGGGGGTAACTATGGCTACACCTTC.